This T cell receptor beta chain was identified in a study of blood T cell repertoires in COVID-19. Profiling relied on immunoSEQ multiplex PCR, and the TCRdb table lists in-frame clones only, not all of them. The data hold about 150,000 clones, with roughly nine tenths observed a single time. This CDR3 has 16 residues. The sequence was obtained from a woman in her thirties or forties with acute or convalescent COVID-19. The gene calls are TRBV21-1 and TRBJ2-5; the table's D gene call, TRBD2, was not cross checked with the DNA. TRBV21-1 is a recognized pseudogene. Sequencing input: peripheral blood. The CDR3 nucleotides read TGTGCCAGCCGGTACAGGGAGCGGGAGGGCCCCGAGACCCAGTACTTC. It specifies CASRYREREGPETQYF.